This record looks at one T cell receptor (beta chain) sequence and its context. Antigen unknown. Clones were sequenced by immunoSEQ multiplex PCR, and TCRdb holds only the in-frame ones, with some missing. The sample consists of 200,000 to 250,000 clones, 90% to 95% of them appearing once. The data derive from a study of T cell responses to AZD1222 COVID-19 vaccine. General study points: The donors showed a predominance of white British ancestry and of females, with possible underestimation of clonal diversity. In all cases, repertoires were sampled only after the peak T cell response.

Trimming cost V 7 bases and J 3 bases, with 15 bases left between them. The length of the CDR3 is 15 residues. Germline-derived CDR1 and CDR2 are LGHDT and YNNKEL (reference sequence). This chain joins TRBV3-1 (or the pseudogene TRBV3-2) and TRBJ1-4; the D gene is possibly TRBD1 (5 bases). The origin of this receptor is an adult who received the MenACWY meningococcal vaccine as a control. Here the sequenced sample was peripheral blood, taken 28 days after the second dose of the MenACWY control vaccine. CDR3 amino acids: CASNLGDGANEKLFF. The DNA of the CDR3 is TGTGCCAGCAACTTAGGGGACGGCGCTAATGAAAAACTGTTTTTT.